Sequencing of this T cell receptor (beta chain) was carried out in a study of blood T cell repertoires in COVID-19. Turning to the study itself: T cells, B-cell-depleted T cells, or PBMCs provided the cDNA or gDNA that served as material.

As handled by the study authors: Cell counts per sample came from amplifying reference gene primers. TCRdb's copy holds only in-frame clones and misses some; the assay was immunoSEQ multiplex PCR. That table supplies the V and J calls and clone size; D and trimming were determined from the DNA. This sample has 130,000 to 150,000 clones, with roughly 80% found just once. Germline CDR1 LGHNA, CDR2 YNFKEQ. This CDR3 contains 18 residues. Trimming left V 1 base short and J 5 bases short, with 23 bases between. This sequence joins TRBV4-2 and TRBJ1-2, with D possibly being TRBD1 (5 bases). The sequencing input was peripheral blood. The sequence was collected from an elderly woman with acute or convalescent COVID-19. CDR3 in DNA: TGTGCCAGCAGCCAAGTGGGGGGGGACTGGATCTCCGGGTATGGCTACACCTTC. Its protein is CASSQVGGDWISGYGYTF.